In its sample, the clone carrying this T cell receptor beta chain was seen many times. Its antigen remains unknown. The source of the sample is a study of identical twins. Looked up from germline, CDR1 is SQVTM and CDR2 is ANQGSEA. CDR3 length equals 13 residues. V was trimmed by 4 bases and J by 5 bases, leaving 11 bases between them. TCRdb re-analysed the 5' RACE reads in MiXCR, keeping a single row per CDR3 protein. The sample records hundreds of thousands of distinct CDR3 sequences, around 8.3% being singletons. Study-wide results and caveats: Partial confounding of zero-insertion analyses by invariant MAIT and iNKT cells was possible.

These data were also reused for a study on yellow fever vaccine responses in identical twins. That paper states: Twin vaccine T cell responses reportedly seemed partly convergent, partly personalized.

Specimen: PBMCs. V is TRBV29-1 and J is TRBJ2-2; D call uncertain. The receptor comes from a woman aged 18-29 years in good health. The CDR3 protein is CSVGGVGTGELFF. In DNA, the CDR3 is TGCAGCGTTGGCGGTGTAGGAACCGGGGAGCTGTTTTTT.